The following is a TCR beta chain sequence with its context. PCR was performed using 60 Vbeta and 13 Jbeta primers. Original processing methods: There were 80 million or so unique TCR beta chains by a later count, and some 11 million of them were shared. Assay used: immunoSEQ multiplex PCR; TCRdb lists only in-frame clones, some missing. V and J calls and clone size are copied from that table; D and trimming were computed from the DNA. The repertoire holds hundreds of thousands of clones, with around 66% as singletons. The data originate from a study of cytomegalovirus exposure and HLA in healthy donors. Nominally healthy donors provided the samples, though records likely missed some immune exposures. Germline V gene data show CDR1 as KGHSH and CDR2 as LQKENI. This CDR3 is built from 14 residues. The V gene end was trimmed by 9 bases and the J gene end by 0 bases; junction bases not matched to a gene: 8.

This receptor was obtained from a female donor in good health and CMV-seronegative. What was sequenced was PBMCs. The chain combines TRBV18 with TRBJ2-7, with 7 bases identical to TRBD1. For the CDR3, the DNA is TGTGCCAGTCGTCCGGGACAGTCCTCCTACGAGCAGTACTTC. This sequence encodes CASRPGQSSYEQYF.